The TCR beta chain described here comes from a study of PD-L1 blockade in urothelial cancer. Study as a whole: It was at 3 weeks (second dose) and 6 weeks after treatment start that blood was analyzed.

Germline values: CDR1 SGHTA, CDR2 FQGTGA. CDR3 length: 14 residues. Trimming shortened V by 5 bases and J by 11 bases, and 20 bases separated the two germline ends. The method was immunoSEQ multiplex PCR; TCRdb's version includes in-frame clones alone and lacks a portion of them. The sample comprises some 35,000 clones, 90% of which are singletons, and around 8.3% rests with the top ten. Here the sequenced sample was PBMCs, taken around atezolizumab (anti-PD-L1) treatment. The TCR was taken from an older man with urothelial cancer. This sequence joins TRBV7-3 and TRBJ2-3; perhaps TRBD1 as D (5 bases). CDR3: CASSPKIEDNVQYF. The CDR3 DNA reads as TGTGCCAGCAGCCCGAAAATAGAGGACAACGTGCAGTATTTT.